Detailed here is one TCR beta chain. This specimen comes from a study of identical twins. TCRdb re-analysed the 5' RACE reads in MiXCR, keeping a single row per CDR3 protein. The top ten hold about an eighth of the sample, which has some 790,000 distinct CDR3 sequences, 15% to 20% seen once. Another study also made use of these data, one on T cells expressing NK-cell markers. From that report: Repertoire data for TCR beta were derived from sorted T cells (CD3+CD56+NKG2C+, CD3+CD56+NKG2C- and CD3+CD56-NKG2C+). In roughly six donors, dominant NKG2C+ clonotypes were roughly 1.0-8% of CD8+ T cells. The CD3+CD56-NKG2C+ fraction of several donors was likewise dominated by these clonotypes.

The sample comprised PBMCs. The source of this sequence is a woman between 18 and 30 years old in good health.

The CDR3, as DNA: TGTGCCAGCAGCTTAATCGGGCCAGCGAGCTCCTACGAGCAGTACTTC. Translated: CASSLIGPASSYEQYF. The rearrangement uses TRBV7-2 and TRBJ2-7; D remains unclear. Per germline, CDR1 SGHTA and CDR2 FQGNSA. V lost 2 bases and J 0 bases, leaving 14 bases between the germline ends. The CDR3 runs 16 residues.